The present T cell receptor (beta chain) was sequenced within a study of CD8 T cells in ankylosing spondylitis. Overall study results and limits: Disease-linked clones displayed a CD8+ phenotype and appeared relatively rarely in peripheral blood. Reportedly, disease-linked clones are significantly enriched in ankylosing spondylitis patients' matched synovial fluid. Past research had described some motif variants in reactive arthritis synovial fluid and blood. What seemed typical of ankylosing spondylitis blood was a TCR beta motif built from several highly homologous variants.

TCRdb ran MiXCR on the 5' RACE reads and lists one entry per CDR3 protein. The sample has roughly 300,000 distinct CDR3 sequences, under 8.5% seen once. A note on this clonotype: Antigen unknown.

The TCR was taken from a male donor with ankylosing spondylitis. Sequenced material: blood, either unsorted or a sorted T cell fraction (not recorded which).

The CDR3 sequence: CASSPVGGGLPYEQYF. CDR3 coding DNA: TGTGCCAGCAGCCCGGTAGGGGGAGGCCTCCCCTACGAGCAGTACTTC. The V and J genes are TRBV9 and TRBJ2-7; D is possibly TRBD1 or TRBD2 (6 bases each). V was clipped by 4 bases and J by 2 bases, with 19 bases between them. This CDR3 is built from 16 residues. Germline CDR1 reads SGDLS; CDR2 reads YYNGEE.